This T cell receptor beta chain appears in the sequencing data of a study of early T cells in non-severe SARS-CoV-2 infection. Study-level background: Bulk RNA taken from unsorted whole blood was sequenced, leaving chains unpaired.

With respect to this clonotype: No antigen is known for it.

CDR3 length: 14 residues. Trimming removed 2 bases from V and 5 bases from J, with 13 bases in between. Germline-derived CDR1 and CDR2 are SGHDT and YYEEEE. Separate cDNA molecules each had unique molecular identifiers attached to them. Each CDR3 protein gets one entry after TCRdb re-called the 5' RACE reads with MiXCR. The sample gives more than 85,000 distinct CDR3 sequences, around 12% of which show up once; 3.8% is in the top ten. Findings of the study overall: CD4 and private specificities were missed by VDJdb matching, which favored anti-spike CD8 responses.

The sequence was collected from an adult who was a healthcare worker with PCR-confirmed SARS-CoV-2 infection or an uninfected control (not recorded which). The sequences come from whole blood, collected at baseline. V is TRBV5-6 and J is TRBJ1-2; D gene uncertain. The CDR3 DNA reads as TGTGCCAGCAGCTTCACCCGAGGCGTTTATGGCTACACCTTC. Translated, it gives CASSFTRGVYGYTF.